Listed here is a single T cell receptor beta chain. This clonotype was seen repeatedly, ten times or more. Its target antigen remains unknown. No clone much larger than this one lies a single base away; base qualities are absent. This record comes from a study of human T cells and chemical hapten exposure (dated by TCRdb to the early 2020s). Looking at the study overall: For sensitization, 2% DPC in acetone was applied to a roughly 2 cm by roughly 2 cm area of upper inner arm skin. Alopecia areata with under or over 50% scalp involvement, alopecia totalis and alopecia universalis were represented in the patient cohort, which was mostly female. Twenty-nine alopecia patients provided blood for TCR sequencing at one to four time points (pre-sensitization, 2, 6 and 24 weeks). This study followed changes in the peripheral blood TCR repertoire in vivo during primary and secondary sensitization of alopecia patients to the hapten diphenylcyclopropenone (DPC). Blood samples were taken from patients before sensitization (week 0) and at 2, 6 and about 24 weeks after DPC sensitization. Libraries were pooled for sequencing, and variation in per-sample TCR yields was attributed mainly to small differences in library volumes within the pool. Patch testing on the upper back used Finn chambers containing 0.01% DPC, with scoring done after 6 days according to International Contact Dermatitis Research Group standards. Throughout the study period of 20 to 25 weeks, patients also received therapeutic DPC doses to the scalp every week. Overall study results and their limits: No change with DPC sensitization was found in the number of TCRs above 1 in 1000 frequency, and no evidence of global repertoire structure alterations was found. Patch test score was positively correlated with the number of PT1 expanded TCRs, with significance at thresholds 8, 16 and 32 but not at 4. Expanded TCRs formed significantly more large CDR3 similarity clusters than pre-sensitization or healthy control sets, consistent with antigen-driven responses. Repeated subsampling changed both the strength of the expansion versus patch-test correlation and the threshold at which that correlation became significant. All patients had alopecia, a presumed autoimmune disease, so their immune response might differ from that of healthy individuals.

Trimming costs V 3 bases and J 9 bases, and their ends lie 12 bases apart. From the cysteine through the phenylalanine, the CDR3 covers 11 amino acids. CDR3 DNA only is kept here, 33 bases in frame from base 1. The CDR1 and CDR2 encoded by the germline V gene (reference sequence) are DFQATT and SNEGSKA. This sample's time point label indicates: patch test 1, 2 weeks after DPC sensitization. According to the study, the label for this sample's treatment or condition signals: therapeutic diphenylcyclopropenone sensitization with weekly scalp DPC. At every patch-test visit, the blood draw took place before the patch test was put on. Patients were eligible if aged 18 to 70, diagnosed with alopecia and judged suitable for DPC therapy, and pregnant patients were excluded. Total RNA was isolated from unfractionated whole blood collected in Tempus Blood RNA tubes. Receptor amplification or capture employed RACE. TCRdb names NextSeq 500 as the instrument used. Library preparation attached unique molecular identifiers to individual cDNA molecules for quantitative, reproducible TCR counting. From each blood RNA sample, both TCR alpha and TCR beta chains were sequenced. The paper's data handling went like this. The median number of TCRs per sample was roughly 94,000, ranging from about 23,224 to 690,600. V, J and CDR3 annotation of the TCR reads was carried out using the Decombinator software suite. To make PS versus PT1 abundance plots, every sample was subsampled to the same number of TCRs (28,000). Expanded TCRs were defined as absent before sensitization and observed at least eight times at the 2-week time point. The public reads were reanalyzed by TCRdb: fastp trimming at Q25, MiXCR alignment, in-frame beta chains only. Identical CDR3 proteins give one entry, which carries the most common genes and DNA. TCRdb, not the authors, supplied the V and J calls. Recorded for this sample are about 71,000 distinct CDR3 sequences; around 10% of them occurred a single time. The ten largest clones take up roughly 3.3% of the sample.

The V and J genes are TRBV20-1 and TRBJ2-7; the D gene is not confidently resolved. Sequenced material: whole blood, taken in connection with sensitization to the hapten diphenylcyclopropenone (DPC). The TCR originated in a woman aged 40 to 50 with alopecia areata. Some clones in this sample may be carry-over from other donors' samples. The CDR3 protein is CSARPVDWQYF. The bases are TGCAGTGCTAGGCCGGTGGATTGGCAGTACTTC.